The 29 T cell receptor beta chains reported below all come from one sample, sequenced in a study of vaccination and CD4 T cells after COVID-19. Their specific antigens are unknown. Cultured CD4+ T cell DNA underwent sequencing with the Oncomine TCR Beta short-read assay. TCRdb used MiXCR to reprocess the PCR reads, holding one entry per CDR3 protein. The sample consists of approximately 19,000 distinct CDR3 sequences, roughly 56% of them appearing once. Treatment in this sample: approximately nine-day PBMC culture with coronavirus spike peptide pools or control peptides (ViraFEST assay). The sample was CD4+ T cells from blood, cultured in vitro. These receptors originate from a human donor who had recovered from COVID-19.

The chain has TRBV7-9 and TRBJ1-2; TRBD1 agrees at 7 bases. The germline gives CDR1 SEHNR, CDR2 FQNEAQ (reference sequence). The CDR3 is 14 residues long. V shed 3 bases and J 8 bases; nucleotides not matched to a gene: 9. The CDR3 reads CASSLTGTTGGYTF. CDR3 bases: TGTGCCAGCAGCTTGACAGGGACTACGGGCGGCTACACCTTC.

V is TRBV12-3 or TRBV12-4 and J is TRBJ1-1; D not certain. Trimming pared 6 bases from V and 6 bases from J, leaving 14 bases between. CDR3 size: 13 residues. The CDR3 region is CASSSTERAEAFF. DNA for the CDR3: TGTGCCAGCAGCTCGACTGAGAGGGCTGAAGCTTTCTTT.

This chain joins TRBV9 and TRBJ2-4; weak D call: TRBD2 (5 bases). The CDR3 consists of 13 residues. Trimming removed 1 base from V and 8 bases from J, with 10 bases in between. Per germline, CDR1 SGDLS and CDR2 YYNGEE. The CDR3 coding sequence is TGTGCCAGCAGCGTACGGGATGTGGACATTCAGTACTTC. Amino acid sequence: CASSVRDVDIQYF.

This CDR3 is CSARGDRGLQETQYF. The CDR3 DNA reads TGCAGTGCTAGAGGTGACAGGGGCCTACAAGAGACCCAGTACTTC. This sequence joins TRBV20-1 and TRBJ2-5; 8 bases line up with TRBD1. Trimming cost V 1 base and J 2 bases; bases outside gene matches: 6. Germline V lookup: CDR1 DFQATT, CDR2 SNEGSKA (reference sequence). The CDR3 runs to 15 residues.

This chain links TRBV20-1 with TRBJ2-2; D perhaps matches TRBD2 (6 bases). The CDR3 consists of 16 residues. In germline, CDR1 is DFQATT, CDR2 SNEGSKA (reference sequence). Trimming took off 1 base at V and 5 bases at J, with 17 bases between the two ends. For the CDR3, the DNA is TGCAGTGCTAGAGCCCCATCTTGGAGGGGAACCGGGGAGCTGTTTTTT. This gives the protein CSARAPSWRGTGELFF.

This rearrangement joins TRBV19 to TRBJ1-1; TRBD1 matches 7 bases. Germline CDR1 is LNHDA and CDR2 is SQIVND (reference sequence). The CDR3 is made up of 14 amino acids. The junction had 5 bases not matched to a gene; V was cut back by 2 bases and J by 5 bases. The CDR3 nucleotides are TGTGCCAGTAGTATACACAGGGGTATGACTGAAGCTTTCTTT. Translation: CASSIHRGMTEAFF. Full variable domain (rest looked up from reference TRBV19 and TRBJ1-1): DGGITQSPKYLFRKEGQNVTLSCEQNLNHDAMYWYRQDPGQGLRLIYYSQIVNDFQKGDIAEGYSVSREKKESFPLTVTSAQKNPTAFYLCASSIHRGMTEAFFGQGTRLTVV.

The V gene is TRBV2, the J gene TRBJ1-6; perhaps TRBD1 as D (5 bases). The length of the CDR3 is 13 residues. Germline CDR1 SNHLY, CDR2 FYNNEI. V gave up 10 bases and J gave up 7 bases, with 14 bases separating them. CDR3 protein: CATPGPRNSPLHF. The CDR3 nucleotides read TGTGCCACCCCGGGGCCGAGGAATTCACCCCTCCACTTT.

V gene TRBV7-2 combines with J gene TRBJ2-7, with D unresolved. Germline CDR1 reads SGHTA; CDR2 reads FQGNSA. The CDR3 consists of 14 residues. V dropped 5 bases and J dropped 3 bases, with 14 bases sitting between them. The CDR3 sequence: CASSPTDIYYEQYF. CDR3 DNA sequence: TGTGCCAGCAGCCCCACCGACATCTACTACGAGCAGTACTTC. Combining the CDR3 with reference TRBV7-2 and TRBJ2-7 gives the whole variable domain GAGVSQSPSNKVTEKGKDVELRCDPISGHTALYWYRQSLGQGLEFLIYFQGNSAPDKSGLPSDRFSAERTGGSVSTLTIQRTQQEDSAVYLCASSPTDIYYEQYFGPGTRLTVT.

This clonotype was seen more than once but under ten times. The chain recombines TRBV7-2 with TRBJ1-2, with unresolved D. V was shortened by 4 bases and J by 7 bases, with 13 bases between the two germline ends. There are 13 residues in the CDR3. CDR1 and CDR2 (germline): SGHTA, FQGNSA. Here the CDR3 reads CASSSWEVGGYTF. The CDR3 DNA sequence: TGTGCCAGCAGCTCCTGGGAGGTGGGTGGCTACACCTTC.

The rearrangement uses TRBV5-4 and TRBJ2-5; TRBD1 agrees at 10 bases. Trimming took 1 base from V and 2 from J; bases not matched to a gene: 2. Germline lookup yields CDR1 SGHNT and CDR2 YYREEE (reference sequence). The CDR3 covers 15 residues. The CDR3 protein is CASSLRTGGQETQYF. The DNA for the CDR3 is TGTGCCAGCAGCTTGAGGACAGGGGGACAAGAGACCCAGTACTTC.

The CDR3 loop reads CASSLRGMSTDTQYF. The CDR3 DNA reads TGTGCCAGCAGCTTAAGGGGTATGAGCACAGATACGCAGTATTTT. The V call is TRBV11-2, the J call TRBJ2-3, with D tentatively TRBD1 (5 bases). CDR1 SGHAT and CDR2 FQNNGV come from the germline V gene. This CDR3 comprises 15 residues. The V end lost 2 bases, the J end lost 0 bases, and 9 bases lay between the germline ends. Based on the CDR3 plus reference TRBV11-2 and TRBJ2-3, the full variable domain is EAGVAQSPRYKIIEKRQSVAFWCNPISGHATLYWYQQILGQGPKLLIQFQNNGVVDDSQLPKDRFSAERLKGVDSTLKIQPAKLEDSAVYLCASSLRGMSTDTQYFGPGTRLTVL.

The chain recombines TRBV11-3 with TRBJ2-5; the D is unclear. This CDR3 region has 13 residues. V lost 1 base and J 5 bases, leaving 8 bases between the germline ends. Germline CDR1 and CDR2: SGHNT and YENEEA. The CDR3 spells CASSLASRETQYF. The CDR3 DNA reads TGTGCCAGCAGCTTAGCTTCCCGGGAGACCCAGTACTTC. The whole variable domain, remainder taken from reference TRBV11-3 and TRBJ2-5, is EAGVVQSPRYKIIEKKQPVAFWCNPISGHNTLYWYLQNLGQGPELLIRYENEEAVDDSQLPKDRFSAERLKGVDSTLKIQPAELGDSAVYLCASSLASRETQYFGPGTRLLVL.

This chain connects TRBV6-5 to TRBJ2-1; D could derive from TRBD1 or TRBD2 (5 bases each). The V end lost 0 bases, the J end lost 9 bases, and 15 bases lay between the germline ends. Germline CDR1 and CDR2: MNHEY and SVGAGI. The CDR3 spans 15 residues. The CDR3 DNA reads TGTGCCAGCAGTTACTCTGACGGGCGAGGGGCTGAGCAGTTCTTC. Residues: CASSYSDGRGAEQFF.

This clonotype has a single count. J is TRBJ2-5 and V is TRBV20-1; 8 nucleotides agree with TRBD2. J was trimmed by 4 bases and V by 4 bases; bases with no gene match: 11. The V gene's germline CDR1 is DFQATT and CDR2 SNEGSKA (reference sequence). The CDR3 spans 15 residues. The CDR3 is CSATPGAGVGETQYF. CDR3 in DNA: TGCAGTGCTACCCCCGGAGCGGGGGTGGGAGAGACCCAGTACTTC.

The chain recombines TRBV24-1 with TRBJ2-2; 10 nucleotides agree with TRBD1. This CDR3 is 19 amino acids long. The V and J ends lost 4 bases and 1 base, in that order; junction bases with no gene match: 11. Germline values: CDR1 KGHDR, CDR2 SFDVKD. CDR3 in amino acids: CATSDLATGGIGNTGELFF. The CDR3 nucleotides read TGTGCCACCAGTGACCTTGCGACAGGGGGCATTGGGAACACCGGGGAGCTGTTTTTT.

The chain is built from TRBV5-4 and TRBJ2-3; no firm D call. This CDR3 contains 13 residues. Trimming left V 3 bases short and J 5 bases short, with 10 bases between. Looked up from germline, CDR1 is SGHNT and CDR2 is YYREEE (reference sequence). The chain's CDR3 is CASSSSRRDTQYF. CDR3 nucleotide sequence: TGTGCCAGCAGCTCCAGTAGGAGAGATACGCAGTATTTT.

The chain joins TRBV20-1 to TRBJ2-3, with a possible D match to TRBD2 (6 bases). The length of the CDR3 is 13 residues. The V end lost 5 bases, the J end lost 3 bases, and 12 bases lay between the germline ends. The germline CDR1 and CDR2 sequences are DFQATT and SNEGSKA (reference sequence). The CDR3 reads CSALLEGTDTQYF. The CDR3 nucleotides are TGCAGTGCTTTACTGGAGGGGACAGATACGCAGTATTTT.

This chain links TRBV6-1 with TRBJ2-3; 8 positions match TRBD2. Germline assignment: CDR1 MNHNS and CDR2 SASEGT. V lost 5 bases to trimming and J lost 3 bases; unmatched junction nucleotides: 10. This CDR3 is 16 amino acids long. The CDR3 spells CASSPDIAGRTDTQYF. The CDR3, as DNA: TGTGCCAGCAGTCCCGATATAGCGGGGCGGACAGATACGCAGTATTTT.

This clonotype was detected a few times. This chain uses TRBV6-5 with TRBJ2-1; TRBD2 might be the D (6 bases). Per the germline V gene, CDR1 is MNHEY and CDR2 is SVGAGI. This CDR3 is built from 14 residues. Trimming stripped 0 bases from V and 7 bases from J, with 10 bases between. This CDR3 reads CASSYSGGRNEQFF. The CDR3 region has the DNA TGTGCCAGCAGTTACTCGGGGGGTAGGAATGAGCAGTTCTTC.

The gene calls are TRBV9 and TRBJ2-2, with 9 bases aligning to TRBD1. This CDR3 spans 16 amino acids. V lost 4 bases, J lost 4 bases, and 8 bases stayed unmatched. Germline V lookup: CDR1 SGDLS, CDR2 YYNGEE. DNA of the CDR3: TGTGCCAGCAGCTCTCCGGGACAGGGACCCACCGGGGAGCTGTTTTTT. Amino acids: CASSSPGQGPTGELFF.

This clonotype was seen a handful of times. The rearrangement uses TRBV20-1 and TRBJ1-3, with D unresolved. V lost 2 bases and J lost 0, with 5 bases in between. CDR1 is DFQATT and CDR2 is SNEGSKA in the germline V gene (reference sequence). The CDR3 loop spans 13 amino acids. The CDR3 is CSARSVSGNTIYF. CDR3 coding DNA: TGCAGTGCTAGATCCGTCTCTGGAAACACCATATATTTT.

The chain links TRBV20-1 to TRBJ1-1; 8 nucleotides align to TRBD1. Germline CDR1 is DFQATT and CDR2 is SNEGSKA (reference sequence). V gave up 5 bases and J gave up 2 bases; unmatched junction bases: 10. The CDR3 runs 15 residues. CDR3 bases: TGCAGTGCTCCAAATACCGGACAGGGAAACACTGAAGCTTTCTTT. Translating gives CSAPNTGQGNTEAFF.

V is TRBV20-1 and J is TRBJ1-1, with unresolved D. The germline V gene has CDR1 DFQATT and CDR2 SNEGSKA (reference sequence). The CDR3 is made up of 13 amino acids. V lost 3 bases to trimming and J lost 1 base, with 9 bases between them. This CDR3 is CSASRQKNTEAFF. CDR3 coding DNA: TGCAGTGCTAGTCGACAAAAGAACACTGAAGCTTTCTTT.

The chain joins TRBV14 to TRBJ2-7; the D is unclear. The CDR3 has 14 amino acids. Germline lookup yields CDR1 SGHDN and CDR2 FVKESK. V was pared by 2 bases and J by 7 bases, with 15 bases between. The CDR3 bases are TGTGCCAGCAGCCAATCCGCTCCGGTTTCAGAGCAGTACTTC. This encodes CASSQSAPVSEQYF.

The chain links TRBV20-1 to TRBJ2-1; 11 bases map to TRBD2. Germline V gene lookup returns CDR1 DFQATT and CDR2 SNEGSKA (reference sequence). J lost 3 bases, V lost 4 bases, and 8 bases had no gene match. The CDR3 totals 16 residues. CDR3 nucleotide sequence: TGCAGTGCTAAACCCGGGACTAGCGGAAACTACAATGAGCAGTTCTTC. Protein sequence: CSAKPGTSGNYNEQFF.

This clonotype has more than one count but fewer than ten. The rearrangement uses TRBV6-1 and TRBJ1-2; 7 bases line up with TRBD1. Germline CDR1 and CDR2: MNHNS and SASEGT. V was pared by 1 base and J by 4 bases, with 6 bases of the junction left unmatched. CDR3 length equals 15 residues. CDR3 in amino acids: CASSEGGTVVYGYTF. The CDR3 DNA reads TGTGCCAGCAGTGAAGGGGGGACAGTAGTCTATGGCTACACCTTC.

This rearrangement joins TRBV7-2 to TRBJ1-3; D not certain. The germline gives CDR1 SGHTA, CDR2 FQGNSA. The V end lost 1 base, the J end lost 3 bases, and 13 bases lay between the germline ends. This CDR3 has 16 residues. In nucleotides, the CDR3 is TGTGCCAGCAGCTTAGGAGGTGGCAGACTTGGAAACACCATATATTTT. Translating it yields CASSLGGGRLGNTIYF.

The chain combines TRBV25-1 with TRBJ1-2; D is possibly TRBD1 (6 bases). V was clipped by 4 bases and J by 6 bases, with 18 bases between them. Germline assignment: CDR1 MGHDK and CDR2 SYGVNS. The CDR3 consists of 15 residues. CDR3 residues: CASSGTGTYKNGYTF. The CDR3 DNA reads TGTGCCAGCAGTGGAACCGGGACATACAAAAATGGCTACACCTTC.

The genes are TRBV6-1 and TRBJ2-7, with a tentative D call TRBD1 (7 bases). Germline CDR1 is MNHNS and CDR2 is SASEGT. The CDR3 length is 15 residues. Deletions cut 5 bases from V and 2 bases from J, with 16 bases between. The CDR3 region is CASSMEGQTPYEQYF. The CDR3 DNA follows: TGTGCCAGCAGTATGGAGGGACAGACCCCCTACGAGCAGTACTTC.